What follows are 10 T cell receptor beta chains derived from one specimen sequenced in a study of vaccination effects on CD4 cells after COVID-19. Expansion of antigen-specific CD4+ T cells with viral peptide pools was carried out by the ViraFEST assay before sequencing. It was after nine to ten days of culture that CD4+ T cells were isolated. From March to December 2020, the person had a SARS-CoV-2 infection that was confirmed by PCR. The antigens of these receptors remain unknown. TCRdb keeps only in-frame clones here, not all; method: immunoSEQ multiplex PCR. The data show 30,000 to 35,000 clones, under 80% seen once. The material sequenced was CD4+ T cells from PBMCs cultured with a peptide pool, taken before COVID-19 vaccination. The receptors stem from a human donor who had a prior SARS-CoV-2 infection.

The V call is TRBV24-1, the J call TRBJ2-3; 11 bases map to TRBD2. J was trimmed by 2 bases and V by 2 bases; bases with no gene match: 5. This CDR3 region has 17 residues. Germline V lookup: CDR1 KGHDR, CDR2 SFDVKD. The CDR3 protein is CATSDSKLAGDTDTQYF. In DNA form, the CDR3 reads TGTGCCACCAGTGATTCGAAACTAGCGGGGGACACAGATACGCAGTATTTT.

V gene TRBV24-1 combines with J gene TRBJ1-5; D is uncertain. Trimming left V 6 bases short and J 1 base short, with 18 bases between. The CDR3 covers 17 residues. CDR1 and CDR2 (germline): KGHDR, SFDVKD. DNA for the CDR3: TGTGCCACCAGTTTCTTAGCCCTTCATGACAGCAATCAGCCCCAGCATTTT. Residues: CATSFLALHDSNQPQHF.

This clone has more than one count but fewer than ten. The rearrangement uses TRBV7-2 and TRBJ2-1; D is possibly TRBD1 (6 bases). The V end was cut by 5 bases, the J end by 5 bases, with 16 bases between. Germline CDR1 is SGHTA and CDR2 is FQGNSA. The CDR3 covers 15 residues. CDR3 residues: CASSDNPGVHNEQFF. CDR3 bases: TGTGCCAGCAGCGACAACCCAGGGGTCCACAATGAGCAGTTCTTC.

Notes on this clone: Other DNA sequences in the same sample also yield this CDR3. The genes are TRBV7-3 and TRBJ1-1, with TRBD1 identical over 9 bases. Trimming took 3 bases from V and 1 from J; bases not matched to a gene: 0. Germline CDR1 reads SGHTA; CDR2 reads FQGTGA. The length of the CDR3 is 14 residues. CDR3 in amino acids: CASSLTGGNTEAFF. DNA of the CDR3: TGTGCCAGCAGCTTGACAGGGGGGAACACTGAAGCTTTCTTT.

The chain joins TRBV15 to TRBJ2-7; D possibly corresponds to TRBD2 (5 bases). The germline V and J ends were trimmed by 3 bases and 2 bases, with 11 bases remaining between them. There are 14 residues in the CDR3. Germline assignment: CDR1 LNHNV and CDR2 YYDKDF (reference sequence). The CDR3 nucleotides read TGTGCCACCAGCAGGTCCGGAGGAACCTACGAGCAGTACTTC. This sequence encodes CATSRSGGTYEQYF.

The chain uses TRBV9 and TRBJ2-3; tentative D call: TRBD2 (5 bases). V shed 0 bases and J shed 2 bases, with 13 bases lying between them. The CDR3 runs 16 residues. The germline V gene encodes CDR1 SGDLS and CDR2 YYNGEE. The chain's CDR3 is CASSVGASLYTDTQYF. The CDR3 coding sequence is TGTGCCAGCAGCGTAGGGGCTAGCCTATACACAGATACGCAGTATTTT.

The chain has TRBV7-8 and TRBJ2-7; tentatively, D is TRBD2 (5 bases). V gave up 7 bases and J gave up 1 base, with 14 bases separating them. CDR3 length: 14 residues. Germline V gives CDR1 SGHVS, CDR2 FQNEAQ. This CDR3 reads CASTRREGSYEQYF. The DNA for the CDR3 is TGTGCCAGCACCCGAAGAGAGGGTTCCTACGAGCAGTACTTC. Looking up the rest from reference TRBV7-8 and TRBJ2-7 gives the full variable domain: GAGVSQSPRYKVAKRGQDVALRCDPISGHVSLFWYQQALGQGPEFLTYFQNEAQLDKSGLPSDRFFAERPEGSVSTLKIQRTQQEDSAVYLCASTRREGSYEQYFGPGTRLTVT.

This clone was counted once. The V and J genes are TRBV5-1 and TRBJ2-2; 8 bases align to TRBD2. The V gene's germline CDR1 is SGHRS and CDR2 YFSETQ. After removal of 1 base from V and 2 bases from J, the junction contained 4 bases not matched to a gene. The CDR3 consists of 16 residues. The CDR3 loop is CASSLKAGANTGELFF. CDR3 nucleotide sequence: TGCGCCAGCAGCTTGAAAGCGGGAGCCAACACCGGGGAGCTGTTTTTT.

The chain recombines TRBV29-1 with TRBJ2-3, with D hard to call. Germline assignment: CDR1 SQVTM and CDR2 ANQGSEA. V was cut by 4 bases and J by 1 base, with 12 bases left in between. CDR3 length: 14 residues. The CDR3 sequence: CSVVSALRTDTQYF. CDR3 in DNA: TGCAGCGTTGTGTCTGCGCTCCGCACAGATACGCAGTATTTT.

This clone was seen just once. The DNA of the CDR3 is TGTGCCAGCAGCTCGGACGCGAACACCGGGGAGCTGTTTTTT. Translated: CASSSDANTGELFF. The chain uses TRBV7-2 and TRBJ2-2, with D unclear. Trimming shortened V by 4 bases and J by 0 bases, and 6 bases separated the two germline ends. Germline-derived CDR1 and CDR2 are SGHTA and FQGNSA. The CDR3 is 14 amino acids.